The clone carrying this T cell receptor (beta chain) was recorded only once. This sample's time point: baseline pretreatment blood. The treatment here: 15 Gy SBRT to primary tumor, nephrectomy 4 weeks later. The data derive from a study of radiation and T cells in renal cell carcinoma. Study background: Nephrectomy followed 15 Gy stereotactic body radiation by 4 weeks.

The V gene end was trimmed by 4 bases and the J gene end by 3 bases; junction bases not matched to a gene: 4. The CDR3 runs to 14 residues. Germline loops: CDR1 LNHDA, CDR2 SQIVND (reference sequence). TCRdb keeps only in-frame clones here, not all; method: immunoSEQ multiplex PCR. The sample yields about 95,000 clones, about 86% seen once. This sample comprised blood, obtained from a patient whose treatment included radiotherapy and nephrectomy. This TCR was recovered from a man aged 45-65 years with renal cell carcinoma. The chain recombines TRBV19 with TRBJ2-7; 9 nucleotides agree with TRBD2. The CDR3 loop is CASSTGLASYEQYF. The CDR3 nucleotides are TGTGCCAGTAGTACGGGACTAGCAAGCTACGAGCAGTACTTC. Full variable domain (missing parts from reference TRBV19 and TRBJ2-7): DGGITQSPKYLFRKEGQNVTLSCEQNLNHDAMYWYRQDPGQGLRLIYYSQIVNDFQKGDIAEGYSVSREKKESFPLTVTSAQKNPTAFYLCASSTGLASYEQYFGPGTRLTVT.